This T cell receptor (beta chain) is drawn from a study of post-analysis software for immune sequencing data. Study background: Recorded disease courses covered relapsing-remitting, secondary progressive and progressive-relapsing multiple sclerosis. Some patients had no subtype annotation.

CDR3 length equals 13 residues. Per the germline V gene, CDR1 is DFQATT and CDR2 is SNEGSKA (reference sequence). Trimming left V 3 bases short and J 6 bases short, with 14 bases between. Unique molecular identifiers were built into the TCR beta cDNA libraries. The source material, 1 to 10 million T cells, gave rise to 500,000 or so cDNA molecules. TCRdb re-derived calls from the PCR reads in MiXCR, one entry per CDR3 protein. This sample carries hundreds of thousands of distinct CDR3 sequences, roughly 27% of them seen once, and the ten largest clones take roughly 0.54%. General study findings and limits: F-measure co-clustering was strong for batch-matched samples. Five TRBV segments, including TRBV5-6, TRBV5-1 and TRBV20-1, were more frequent in patients than controls. Controls showed significantly higher normalized Chao1 diversity than did multiple sclerosis patients.

To note about this clonotype: The antigen is unknown.

The sample comprised blood. The TCR was taken from a girl between 5 and 17 years old with multiple sclerosis. V is TRBV20-1 and J is TRBJ1-2, with D perhaps TRBD1 (5 bases). CDR3 bases: TGCAGTGCTAGTGGAAACTCGGGGGATGGCTACACCTTC. This translates into CSASGNSGDGYTF.